This T cell receptor beta chain was sequenced in a study of blood T cell repertoires in COVID-19. On the study more broadly: Whether acute or convalescent, the COVID-19 samples came from the United States, Italy and Spain.

This clone showed up just a few times. Authors' analysis steps: It was from reference gene primer amplification that nucleated cell counts were estimated. Profiling relied on immunoSEQ multiplex PCR, and the TCRdb table lists in-frame clones only, not all of them. Clonal size and the V and J genes are those of that table, whereas D and trimming came from the DNA. The table lists about 120,000 clones, approximately 80% of them singletons. Trimming took 3 bases from V and 0 from J, leaving 7 bases between them. This CDR3 contains 14 residues. The germline V gene has CDR1 LNHNV and CDR2 YYDKDF (reference sequence).

The receptor's source is a woman aged 70-85 years with acute or convalescent COVID-19. The gene calls are TRBV15 and TRBJ2-3; the D gene is possibly TRBD2 (5 bases). The sequencing sample was made of peripheral blood. CDR3 nucleotide sequence: TGTGCCACCAGCAGCGGGATCAGCACAGATACGCAGTATTTT. This codes for CATSSGISTDTQYF. The full variable domain, with the rest looked up from reference TRBV15 and TRBJ2-3, is DAMVIQNPRYQVTQFGKPVTLSCSQTLNHNVMYWYQQKSSQAPKLLFHYYDKDFNNEADTPDNFQSRRPNTSFCFLDIRSPGLGDTAMYLCATSSGISTDTQYFGPGTRLTVL.